A selection of T cell receptor beta chains follows, all from one sample in a study of CXCR3-negative and CXCR3-positive naive CD8 T cells. Each CDR3 protein gets one entry in TCRdb, which reprocessed the 5' RACE reads and gives no DNA. The repertoire table contains some 99,000 distinct CDR3 sequences. Sequenced sample: naive CXCR3+ CD8+ T cells from blood. The receptors originated from a human donor in good health. Some clones in this sample may be carry-over from other donors' samples. The CDR3 runs from the conserved cysteine through the conserved F or W.

V gene	J gene	CDR3 length	CDR3 protein
TRBV2	TRBJ2-5	16	CASSAPTSGTQETQYF
TRBV2	TRBJ2-3	15	CASSSGQGSTDTQYF
TRBV7-2	TRBJ2-7	16	CASSQDDWTGTYEQYF
TRBV7-9	TRBJ2-7	15	CASSLEQGSFDEQYF
TRBV4-3	TRBJ2-3	16	CASSRDSGARTDTQYF
TRBV20-1	TRBJ2-1	17	CSASPGGFGTGYNEQFF
TRBV28	TRBJ2-1	16	CASLGFGTSLNNEQFF
TRBV20-1	TRBJ1-5	15	CSARDLGGSNQPQHF
TRBV6-6	TRBJ2-6	12	CASNTGANVLTF
TRBV29-1	TRBJ2-5	17	CSVDDWTDVHQGETQYF
TRBV30	TRBJ2-4	14	CAWGLAGDEDIQYF
TRBV2	TRBJ2-7	16	CASSESPSGLSYEQYF
TRBV4-1	TRBJ1-1	13	CASSQVEGTEAFF
TRBV20-1	TRBJ2-7	17	CSARAWTSVGGVYEQYF
TRBV4-1	TRBJ1-1	13	CASSQDVGTEAFF
TRBV29-1	TRBJ2-7	12	CSVEESGYEQYF
TRBV30	TRBJ2-1	16	CAWSIMTGQYYNEQFF
TRBV9	TRBJ2-7	14	CASSVGGAPYEQYF